The 24 T cell receptor beta chains listed next were all sequenced from one sample in a study of cytomegalovirus exposure and HLA in healthy donors (dated by TCRdb to 2016 to 2017). To prepare the library, the immunoSEQ multiplex PCR assay was applied. For the multiplex PCR, a mixture combining 60 forward primers for TCR Vbeta segments and 13 reverse primers for TCR Jbeta segments was used. TCRdb re-hosts the immuneACCESS table, in-frame sequences only. Its copies lack some clones; in the studies checked, an unresolved V gene accounts for under half of them, and the cause for the rest is not known. Across this sample there are under 200,000 clones, with around 75% seen only once. The ten largest make up less than 5% of the sample. Sequences were obtained from PBMCs. These receptor sequences come from a male donor in good health and CMV-seronegative.

The chain joins TRBV9 to TRBJ2-5; 12 bases map to TRBD2. CDR3 size: 15 residues. Germline values: CDR1 SGDLS, CDR2 YYNGEE. Trimming at V came to 4 bases and at J to 4 bases, leaving 5 bases not matched to a gene. This chain's CDR3 is CASSPGLAGSETQYF. The CDR3 bases are TGTGCCAGCAGCCCCGGACTAGCGGGATCAGAGACCCAGTACTTC.

V is TRBV28 and J is TRBJ2-5, with a possible D match to TRBD1 (5 bases). Germline-derived CDR1 and CDR2 are MDHEN and SYDVKM. V was cut by 5 bases and J by 5 bases, with 15 bases left in between. CDR3 length equals 14 residues. CDR3 residues: CASSRQTWRETQYF. The CDR3, as DNA: TGTGCCAGCAGTAGACAGACCTGGCGGGAGACCCAGTACTTC.

This clone was recorded only once. V and J are TRBV4-2 and TRBJ2-5, with a tentative D call TRBD1 (5 bases). In germline, CDR1 is LGHNA, CDR2 YNFKEQ. The CDR3 covers 14 residues. V was clipped by 4 bases and J by 3 bases, with 12 bases between them. The CDR3 here is CASSPYKGKETQYF. The CDR3 DNA is TGTGCCAGCAGCCCCTACAAGGGGAAAGAGACCCAGTACTTC.

The sample holds one count of this clone. This chain connects TRBV6-4 to TRBJ1-5; the D is unclear. V lost 6 bases and J lost 5, with 5 bases in between. Looked up from germline, CDR1 is MRHNA and CDR2 is SNTAGT. The CDR3 runs to 11 residues. DNA for the CDR3: TGTGCCAGCAGCCGCGATCAGCCCCAGCATTTT. Its protein is CASSRDQPQHF.

The chain joins TRBV2 to TRBJ2-7, with D perhaps TRBD2 (5 bases). Germline-derived CDR1 and CDR2 are SNHLY and FYNNEI. This CDR3 region has 13 residues. V lost 5 bases, J lost 6 bases, and 14 bases lay in between. CDR3 DNA: TGTGCCAGCAGTCAAGTCAGAGGGCCCGAGCAGTACTTC. It encodes CASSQVRGPEQYF.

V and J are TRBV28 and TRBJ1-2, with a weak D call TRBD1 (6 bases). Germline assignment: CDR1 MDHEN and CDR2 SYDVKM. V was cut by 5 bases and J by 8 bases, with 18 bases left in between. This CDR3 has 14 amino acids. The CDR3 region has the DNA TGTGCCAGCAGTACGACAGGACTGGCTCGCGGCTACACCTTC. Amino acid sequence: CASSTTGLARGYTF.

This sequence joins TRBV29-1 and TRBJ2-2; TRBD1 matches at 8 bases. Per germline, CDR1 SQVTM and CDR2 ANQGSEA. This CDR3 region has 14 residues. Trimming at V came to 1 base and at J to 7 bases, leaving 5 bases not matched to a gene. CDR3 loop: CSVEGQGFYGELFF. The DNA of the CDR3 is TGCAGCGTTGAAGGACAGGGGTTCTACGGGGAGCTGTTTTTT.

The chain is built from TRBV18 and TRBJ2-7; 8 bases are shared with TRBD2. Germline lookup yields CDR1 KGHSH and CDR2 LQKENI. V dropped 3 bases and J dropped 2; count of bases not matched to a gene: 3. The CDR3 consists of 14 residues. The CDR3 reads CASSPGGDPYEQYF. CDR3 nucleotides: TGTGCCAGCTCACCCGGGGGGGACCCCTACGAGCAGTACTTC.

The V gene is TRBV5-1, the J gene TRBJ2-3; TRBD1 might be the D (6 bases). CDR1 SGHRS and CDR2 YFSETQ come from the germline V gene. Trimming cost V 0 bases and J 2 bases, with 10 bases left between them. The CDR3 loop spans 15 amino acids. The CDR3 protein is CASSLDRAFTDTQYF. CDR3 sequence (DNA): TGCGCCAGCAGCTTGGACAGGGCTTTCACAGATACGCAGTATTTT.

The CDR3 bases are TGTGCCAGCTCCAAGCGGGAAGACACCGGGGAGCTGTTTTTT. The encoded protein is CASSKREDTGELFF. The chain recombines TRBV18 with TRBJ2-2, with TRBD2 identical over 7 bases. There are 14 residues in the CDR3. J gave up 3 bases and V 6 bases, and 4 bases lay outside the gene matches. CDR1 KGHSH and CDR2 LQKENI come from the germline V gene.

CDR3 in amino acids: CASSPRREGTEAFF. The DNA for the CDR3 is TGTGCCAGCAGCCCGCGGCGGGAGGGGACTGAAGCTTTCTTT. This chain connects TRBV7-8 to TRBJ1-1, with a tentative D call TRBD1 (5 bases). V lost 5 bases to trimming and J lost 5 bases, with 15 bases between them. CDR3 length: 14 amino acids. CDR1 SGHVS and CDR2 FQNEAQ come from the germline V gene.

The chain couples TRBV9 to TRBJ2-3; D is ambiguous. With 1 base removed from V and 0 bases from J, the gap between germline ends came to 9 bases. CDR1 is SGDLS, CDR2 YYNGEE, per germline. This CDR3 region has 15 residues. DNA of the CDR3: TGTGCCAGCAGCGTAAGCCCAACTAGCACAGATACGCAGTATTTT. Protein sequence: CASSVSPTSTDTQYF.

The chain links TRBV5-6 to TRBJ2-6; D is possibly TRBD2 (6 bases). The CDR3 loop spans 16 amino acids. Germline CDR1 SGHDT, CDR2 YYEEEE. The V end was cut by 1 base, the J end by 1 base, with 9 bases between. CDR3 protein: CASSLTRGSGANVLTF. CDR3 in DNA: TGTGCCAGCAGCTTGACCCGGGGGTCTGGGGCCAACGTCCTGACTTTC. Full variable domain (missing parts from reference TRBV5-6 and TRBJ2-6): DAGVTQSPTHLIKTRGQQVTLRCSPKSGHDTVSWYQQALGQGPQFIFQYYEEEERQRGNFPDRFSGHQFPNYSSELNVNALLLGDSALYLCASSLTRGSGANVLTFGAGSRLTVL.

In its sample, this clone was seen many times. The chain carries TRBV7-2 and TRBJ2-7, with 7 bases lining up with TRBD2. The CDR3 is 13 residues long. The germline gives CDR1 SGHTA, CDR2 FQGNSA. The ends lost 3 bases at V and 7 bases at J; junction bases unmatched: 6. CDR3 bases: TGTGCCAGCAGCTTCACAGGAGCGGGGGAGCAGTACTTC. It codes for CASSFTGAGEQYF.

The chain has TRBV28 and TRBJ2-5; 8 nucleotides align to TRBD2. The ends lost 4 bases at V and 4 bases at J; junction bases unmatched: 5. CDR3 size: 14 residues. CDR1 is MDHEN and CDR2 is SYDVKM in the germline V gene. CDR3: CASSSGTSGETQYF. The CDR3 region has the DNA TGTGCCAGCAGTTCCGGGACTAGTGGAGAGACCCAGTACTTC.

This chain joins TRBV5-1 and TRBJ2-7; 8 bases map to TRBD1. The germline V gene encodes CDR1 SGHRS and CDR2 YFSETQ. The CDR3 has 15 residues. Germline trimming cut 3 bases from V and 7 bases from J; bases unmatched to any gene: 12. The CDR3 protein is CASSSGTGGSTEQYF. The CDR3 coding sequence is TGCGCCAGCAGCTCCGGGACAGGAGGATCTACAGAGCAGTACTTC.

The chain is built from TRBV11-2 and TRBJ2-7, with TRBD2 matching 7 bases. The CDR3 sequence is 13 residues long. V lost 4 bases, J lost 5 bases, and 5 bases stayed unmatched. Germline V CDR1 and CDR2: SGHAT, FQNNGV. CDR3 region: CASSSSGVNEQYF. In DNA, the CDR3 is TGTGCCAGCAGCTCGAGCGGGGTCAACGAGCAGTACTTC.

This clone turned up a few times. This sequence joins TRBV28 and TRBJ2-7; TRBD1 matches 9 bases. In germline, CDR1 is MDHEN, CDR2 SYDVKM. J was trimmed by 3 bases and V by 4 bases; bases with no gene match: 1. This CDR3 region has 13 residues. DNA for the CDR3: TGTGCCAGCAGTTGGGACAGGGACTACGAGCAGTACTTC. Translation gives CASSWDRDYEQYF.

The rearrangement links TRBV6-5 to TRBJ2-3; tentative D call: TRBD2 (7 bases). This CDR3 comprises 15 residues. Trimming took 0 bases from V and 4 from J, leaving 11 bases between them. Germline V gene lookup returns CDR1 MNHEY and CDR2 SVGAGI. The CDR3 spells CASSYSGGGPDTQYF. The CDR3 coding sequence is TGTGCCAGCAGTTACTCGGGGGGGGGCCCAGATACGCAGTATTTT.

This rearrangement joins TRBV27 to TRBJ1-4, with 8 bases that match TRBD1. V lost 5 bases, J lost 8 bases, and 13 bases stayed unmatched. This CDR3 comprises 16 residues. The germline CDR1 and CDR2 sequences are MNHEY and SMNVEV (reference sequence). CDR3: CASSGPFQGAGEKLFF. CDR3 DNA sequence: TGTGCCAGCAGTGGACCCTTCCAGGGGGCAGGAGAAAAACTGTTTTTT.

This chain uses TRBV21-1 with TRBJ2-7; TRBD1 reflects the table's D call only, with no check against the DNA. TRBV21-1 is tagged as a pseudogene. This CDR3 comprises 14 residues. As DNA, the CDR3 is TGTGCCAGCAGCAAAGCGCACAGATCCTACGAGCAGTACTTC. Amino acid sequence: CASSKAHRSYEQYF.

This clone has only one observation. The chain combines TRBV4-1 with TRBJ2-1, with 12 bases fitting TRBD2. Germline V gene sequence: CDR1 MGHRA, CDR2 YSYEKL. There are 17 residues in the CDR3. The junction had 7 bases not matched to a gene; V was cut back by 1 base and J by 6 bases. CDR3: CASSQGASGGAGNEQFF. CDR3 coding DNA: TGCGCCAGCAGCCAAGGGGCTAGCGGGGGGGCCGGCAATGAGCAGTTCTTC.

This clone was seen a single time. This sequence joins TRBV6-5 and TRBJ1-2; tentative D call: TRBD1 (5 bases). This CDR3 contains 14 residues. Per germline, CDR1 MNHEY and CDR2 SVGAGI. V lost 6 bases to trimming and J lost 7 bases, with 18 bases between them. The CDR3 nucleotides are TGTGCCAGCAGCCAGGGTGGCGGGGCCGGTGGCTACACCTTC. Translating gives CASSQGGGAGGYTF.

This rearrangement joins TRBV19 to TRBJ2-2, with 8 bases identical to TRBD2. Germline V gene lookup returns CDR1 LNHDA and CDR2 SQIVND (reference sequence). The CDR3 length is 14 residues. V was pared by 10 bases and J by 0 bases, with 4 bases of the junction left unmatched. Here the CDR3 reads CAISGLANTGELFF. The CDR3 DNA follows: TGTGCCATCTCGGGACTAGCGAACACCGGGGAGCTGTTTTTT.